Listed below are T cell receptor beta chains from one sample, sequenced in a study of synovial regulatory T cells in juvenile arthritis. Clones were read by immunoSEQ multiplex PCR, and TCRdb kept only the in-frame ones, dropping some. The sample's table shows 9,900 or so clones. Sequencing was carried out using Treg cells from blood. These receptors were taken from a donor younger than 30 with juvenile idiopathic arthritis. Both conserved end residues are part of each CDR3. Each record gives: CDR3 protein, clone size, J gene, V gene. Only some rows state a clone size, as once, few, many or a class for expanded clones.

CDR3: CASSLDLVGVNEQFF
size: .
J: TRBJ2-1
V: TRBV5-1

CDR3: CASSLSWASGIIYNEQFF
size: .
J: TRBJ2-1
V: TRBV5-1

CDR3: CAWSVVGNTIYF
size: .
J: TRBJ1-3
V: TRBV30

CDR3: CASSLRQGAGNTIYF
size: .
J: TRBJ1-3
V: TRBV5-1

CDR3: CASSLAIQANQPQHF
size: .
J: TRBJ1-5
V: TRBV7-2

CDR3: CASSYPKKGNNQPQHF
size: .
J: TRBJ1-5
V: TRBV7-8

CDR3: CASSFPLRLAPDEQFF
size: .
J: TRBJ2-1
V: TRBV28

CDR3: CASRLLEGLNSPLHF
size: .
J: TRBJ1-6
V: TRBV5-1

CDR3: CSVISGGDKETQYF
size: .
J: TRBJ2-5
V: TRBV29-1

CDR3: CASSSTQGARNTIYF
size: .
J: TRBJ1-3
V: TRBV11-2

CDR3: CASSPGTGGDYGYTF
size: .
J: TRBJ1-2
V: TRBV28

CDR3: CASSYGTGSPNYGYTF
size: .
J: TRBJ1-2
V: TRBV6-6

CDR3: CASSESQAARWSTQYF
size: .
J: TRBJ2-3
V: TRBV10-1

CDR3: CASRGIGEKLFF
size: .
J: TRBJ1-4
V: TRBV28

CDR3: CASSVYYEQYF
size: .
J: TRBJ2-7
V: TRBV28

CDR3: CASSLGSIPYEQYF
size: .
J: TRBJ2-7
V: TRBV28

CDR3: CASSRSGSWSYEQYF
size: .
J: TRBJ2-7
V: TRBV5-5

CDR3: CASSQGGADTQYF
size: .
J: TRBJ2-3
V: TRBV7-9

CDR3: CASSSRTDRASPDTQYF
size: .
J: TRBJ2-3
V: TRBV19

CDR3: CASSFKALGTYNEQFF
size: .
J: TRBJ2-1
V: TRBV7-2

CDR3: CASSRDTEAFF
size: .
J: TRBJ1-1
V: TRBV6-6

CDR3: CSVEDQREAELFYGYTF
size: medium-sized
J: TRBJ1-2
V: TRBV29-1

CDR3: CASSGLAGADTQYF
size: .
J: TRBJ2-3
V: TRBV5-1

CDR3: CASSLGRNYGYTF
size: .
J: TRBJ1-2
V: TRBV7-2

CDR3: CASSSVGERYNEQFF
size: .
J: TRBJ2-1
V: TRBV28

CDR3: CASSLHGGYNEQFF
size: .
J: TRBJ2-1
V: TRBV28

CDR3: CASSLGRPNTEAFF
size: .
J: TRBJ1-1
V: TRBV7-2

CDR3: CASSLNNHGYTF
size: .
J: TRBJ1-2
V: TRBV7-9

CDR3: CASSMGRGTDTQYF
size: .
J: TRBJ2-3
V: TRBV19

CDR3: CASSRAGGLVSSTDTQYF
size: .
J: TRBJ2-3
V: TRBV4-1

CDR3: CAWGGQGVYEGRAKNIQYF
size: .
J: TRBJ2-4
V: TRBV30

CDR3: CASSTGTGPYEQYF
size: .
J: TRBJ2-7
V: TRBV11-2

CDR3: CASSILRLAGNNEQFF
size: .
J: TRBJ2-1
V: TRBV19

CDR3: CASSEAGRMNTEAFF
size: .
J: TRBJ1-1
V: TRBV5-1

CDR3: CASSLDGNRAEQYF
size: .
J: TRBJ2-7
V: TRBV5-1

CDR3: CASSHPGTSGGINEQFF
size: .
J: TRBJ2-1
V: TRBV7-9

CDR3: CAWEQGHVTDTQYF
size: .
J: TRBJ2-3
V: TRBV30

CDR3: CASGPLAGVSRILDF
size: .
J: TRBJ2-3
V: TRBV12-5

CDR3: CASSQAALAAETQYF
size: .
J: TRBJ2-5
V: TRBV4-3

CDR3: CASSLSTGGGYGYTF
size: .
J: TRBJ1-2
V: TRBV28

CDR3: CASRPRGAGANVLTF
size: .
J: TRBJ2-6
V: TRBV28

CDR3: CASSHTGSPYEQYF
size: .
J: TRBJ2-7
V: TRBV7-2

CDR3: CASSPQPGLAGGYEQYF
size: .
J: TRBJ2-7
V: TRBV7-9

CDR3: CATSSGDRGNEKLFF
size: .
J: TRBJ1-4
V: TRBV15

CDR3: CASSPPTLGKNIQYF
size: .
J: TRBJ2-4
V: TRBV18

CDR3: CASSPFGTQFYEQYF
size: .
J: TRBJ2-7
V: TRBV9

CDR3: CSARRTSQVLF
size: .
J: TRBJ2-1
V: TRBV20-1

CDR3: CASSPKMSSGTYTGELFF
size: .
J: TRBJ2-2
V: TRBV18

CDR3: CSVEDIRYGYTF
size: .
J: TRBJ1-2
V: TRBV29-1

CDR3: CAITQGANTGELFF
size: .
J: TRBJ2-2
V: TRBV10-3

CDR3: CAFPRDRSSGANVLTF
size: .
J: TRBJ2-6
V: TRBV2

CDR3: CASSLGLGTANYGYTF
size: .
J: TRBJ1-2
V: TRBV7-2

CDR3: CASSLAAQETQYF
size: .
J: TRBJ2-5
V: TRBV11-2

CDR3: CASSVRGASYTQYF
size: .
J: TRBJ2-3
V: TRBV11-2

CDR3: CASSRQGYGYTF
size: .
J: TRBJ1-2
V: TRBV19

CDR3: CASSSQGRGHYEQYF
size: .
J: TRBJ2-7
V: TRBV19

CDR3: CASSESSYGYTF
size: .
J: TRBJ1-2
V: TRBV10-1

CDR3: CASSLAGTGNYGYTF
size: .
J: TRBJ1-2
V: TRBV5-4

CDR3: CASSLGRLAGESSYEQYF
size: .
J: TRBJ2-7
V: TRBV5-1

CDR3: CASRDTGGRRYNEQFF
size: .
J: TRBJ2-1
V: TRBV28